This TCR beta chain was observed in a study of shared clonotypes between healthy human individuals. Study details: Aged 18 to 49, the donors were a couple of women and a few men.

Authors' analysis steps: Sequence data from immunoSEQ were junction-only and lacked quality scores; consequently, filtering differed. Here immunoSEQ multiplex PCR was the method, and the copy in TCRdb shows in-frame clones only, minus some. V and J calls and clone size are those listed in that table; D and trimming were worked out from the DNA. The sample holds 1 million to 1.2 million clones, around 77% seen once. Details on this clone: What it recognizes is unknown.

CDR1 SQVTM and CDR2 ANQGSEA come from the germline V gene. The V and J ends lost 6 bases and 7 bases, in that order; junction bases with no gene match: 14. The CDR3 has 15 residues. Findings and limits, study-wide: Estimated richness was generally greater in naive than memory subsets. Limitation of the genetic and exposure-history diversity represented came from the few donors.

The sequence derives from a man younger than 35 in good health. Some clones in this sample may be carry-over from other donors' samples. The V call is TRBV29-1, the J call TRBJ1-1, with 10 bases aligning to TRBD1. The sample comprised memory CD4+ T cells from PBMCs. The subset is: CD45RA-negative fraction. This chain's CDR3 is CSVTSTGGSRYEAFF. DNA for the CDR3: TGCAGCGTAACCTCGACAGGGGGCAGCCGTTATGAAGCTTTCTTT.